This TCR beta chain came from a study of T cell responses to AZD1222 COVID-19 vaccine (dated by TCRdb to the early 2020s). Background for the entire study: Because spike-specific TCR depth and breadth did not differ between the two schedules, AZD1222 recipients who got a second dose at roughly 4 weeks were pooled with those who got a second dose at roughly 12 weeks. TCR sequencing was performed for 233 trial participants, of whom about 200 were given two doses of AZD1222 and around 26 were given two doses of MenACWY control vaccine. Trial participants were enrolled by age into subgroups of 18-55, 56-69 and 70-plus years, and about 150, 27 and 61 TCR-sequenced participants, respectively, were included in these subgroups. The paper as a whole reports these results and caveats: Most participants were white British and females outnumbered males, and the authors suggested that clonal diversity may have been underestimated. Conclusions about previously exposed vaccinees are limited, since just a handful of AZD1222 recipients were seropositive for SARS-CoV-2 at baseline. Nearly half of unique spike-specific TCRs reportedly recognized epitopes outside regions mutated in the B.1.351 and B.1.1.7 variants. In the small 56-69-year group, the increase in depth fell short of significance, most likely because of low power. After two AZD1222 doses, both the breadth and the depth of spike-specific TCRs were significantly higher than at day 0 and than in MenACWY recipients. No day 14 peak-response samples were available, so repertoires were characterized only after the peak T cell response. The vaccine-associated CD4 TCRs covered the entire spike protein, and the dominant responses fell in regions 160-218 and 743-854.

V loses 5 bases of germline sequence and J loses 1 base, and the interval between the two ends is 8 bases. From the cysteine through the phenylalanine, the CDR3 covers 13 amino acids. Kept here is only the CDR3 DNA, which spans 39 bases and is read in frame from base 1. From a lookup of the germline V gene (reference sequence), CDR1 and CDR2 are SEHNR and FQNEAQ. In light of the paper, this sample's time point label describes: baseline before first vaccination. Vaccinee samples came from UK trials COV001 and COV002, including a single-blind randomized controlled phase 2/3 trial of AZD1222 (ChAdOx1 nCoV-19) in healthy adults. Trial participant PBMC samples were collected at day 0 and day 28 after the second dose for TCRbeta chain sequencing. As for this clone: The clone's antigen remains unknown. No qualities accompany the bases; no much larger clone lies one base away.

The CDR3 regions of human TCRbeta chains were analyzed by immunosequencing. The original pipeline was this. Repertoire TCRs were matched against a reference library of SARS-CoV-2-specific TCRs generated with the MIRA antigen-specificity platform. Breadth was defined as the fraction of unique TCRs that were SARS-CoV-2-associated, and depth was defined as the fraction of total T cells that were SARS-CoV-2-associated. Using the MIRA data, every spike-specific TCR was mapped to the spike region that the TCR reacted to and assigned to either a CD4 or a CD8 class. Log10-transformed breadth and depth values were compared by one-way ANOVA with Sidak's multiple comparisons tests. In TCRdb, the immuneACCESS table is reduced to in-frame sequences with V and J assigned. These tables do not hold every clone; where another copy was compared, an unresolved V gene accounts for under half, and the others remain unexplained. D and trimming come from the DNA, and the V and J calls and clone size come from that table. The sample contains approximately 150,000 clones, approximately 93% of them found a single time. The biggest ten clones account for 4.5% to 6% of the sample.

Sequenced material: peripheral blood, taken on day 0 of AZD1222 vaccination. The sequence joins TRBV7-9 to TRBJ1-1, with the D gene not clear enough to name. The receptor was isolated from an adult in good health. The encoded CDR3 is CASSTQRNTEAFF. The DNA is as follows: TGTGCCAGCAGCACCCAGAGGAACACTGAAGCTTTCTTT.